The next 31 T cell receptor beta chains were all read from a single sample in a study of T cell clonality in common variable immunodeficiency. Study-wide results and caveats: Fewer deletions and N-nucleotide insertions were reportedly seen in common variable immunodeficiency TCR beta sequences.

For these receptors, no antigen is known. Assay: immunoSEQ multiplex PCR; the TCRdb copy retains only in-frame clones and omits some. The table records some 10,000 clones without singletons, the ten largest covering approximately 6%. Material: peripheral blood mononuclear cells. The receptors originated from a human donor with common variable immunodeficiency.

In its sample, this clone was seen a few times. The read ends 3 residues shy of where the CDR3 ends; the end is completed using the germline J gene. V usage is TRBV30 and J usage is TRBJ2-4; the match to TRBD1 covers 7 bases. The trim removed 5 bases at V and 8 bases at J, leaving 9 bases unmatched. This CDR3 has 13 amino acids. Germline loops: CDR1 GTSNPN, CDR2 SVGIG (reference sequence). Partial CDR3 DNA: TGTGCCTGGGCCCGACAGGGTCTGGACATT. It specifies CAWARQGLDI. The entire CDR3 protein is CAWARQGLDIQYF.

This clone was detected only a few times. A read error may produce the germline difference seen at one junction end. The CDR3 sequence: CASSSGRVAGNEQFF. Partial CDR3 DNA: TGTGCTAGCAGCTCAGGCAGGGTGGCAGGGAATGAG. The V gene is TRBV7-7, the J gene TRBJ2-1; possible D gene TRBD1, 5 bases. The CDR3 end is not reached by the read, which stops 3 residues before it; the germline J gene fills it in. Germline lookup yields CDR1 SSHAT and CDR2 FNYEAQ (reference sequence). This CDR3 has 15 residues. Based on the CDR3 plus reference TRBV7-7 and TRBJ2-1, the full variable domain is GAGVSQSPRYKVTKRGQDVTLRCDPISSHATLYWYQQALGQGPEFLTYFNYEAQPDKSGLPSDRFSAERPEGSISTLTIQRTEQRDSAMYRCASSSGRVAGNEQFFGPGTRLTVL.

On this clone: The read ends 3 residues early relative to the CDR3; the germline J gene fills the gap. J is TRBJ1-2 and V is TRBV5-6, with D tentatively TRBD1 (5 bases). Per germline, CDR1 SGHDT and CDR2 YYEEEE. The CDR3 is made up of 13 amino acids. V lost 3 bases and J lost 5, with 11 bases in between. The CDR3 is CASSSTVFYGYTF. The part of the CDR3 DNA that was read is TGTGCCAGCAGCTCGACAGTTTTTTATGGC.

This clone is judged medium-sized (0.01 to 0.1%). The junction differs from germline at one of its ends, possibly a read error. With the read ending 3 residues before the CDR3 end, the germline J gene is used to fill in that end. The chain recombines TRBV4-2 with TRBJ2-2, with D possibly TRBD1 on 6 matching bases. The germline V gene encodes CDR1 LGHNA and CDR2 YNFKEQ. CDR3 size: 17 residues. CDR3 residues: CASSQLSGTTNTGELFF. The CDR3 bases that were read are TGCGCCAGCAGCCAGCTGTCCGGGACAACGAACACCGGGGAG.

The sample holds a few counts of this clone. The CDR3 DNA, read in part, is TGTGCCAGTAGACTACATAGCGGGTCCACAAATGAG. Translating it yields CASRLHSGSTNE. The CDR3 in its entirety is CASRLHSGSTNEQFF. The chain joins TRBV19 to TRBJ2-1; 7 bases match TRBD2. The read stops 3 residues short of the end of the CDR3; the missing end is completed from the germline J gene. The junction had 12 bases not matched to a gene; V was cut back by 6 bases and J by 7 bases. The CDR3 totals 15 residues. Per the germline V gene, CDR1 is LNHDA and CDR2 is SQIVND (reference sequence).

About this clone: The read finishes 3 residues shy of the CDR3 end, and the germline J gene is used to complete it. V usage is TRBV5-1 and J usage is TRBJ2-7, with D tentatively TRBD1 (5 bases). V was pared by 4 bases and J by 0 bases, with 29 bases between. This CDR3 has 20 residues. Germline V gene data show CDR1 as SGHRS and CDR2 as YFSETQ. The sequenced part of the CDR3 DNA is TGCGCCAGCAGCACCCATGAGGACATTCTATCTTTTAGGAGCTCCTACGAG. This translates into CASSTHEDILSFRSSYE. The whole CDR3 region reads CASSTHEDILSFRSSYEQYF.

This clone was detected a few times. The missing CDR3 end, 3 residues past where the read stops, is filled in from the germline J gene. The genes are TRBV7-2 and TRBJ2-1; the D is unclear. Germline CDR1 and CDR2: SGHTA and FQGNSA. The CDR3 has 15 amino acids. The germline V and J ends were trimmed by 5 bases and 4 bases, with 15 bases remaining between them. The CDR3 here is CASSRGSLVYNEQFF. Partial CDR3 DNA: TGTGCCAGCAGCCGAGGTTCGCTAGTGTACAATGAG.

A remark on this clone: The CDR3 end falls 3 residues outside the read, so it is completed with the germline J gene. The genes are TRBV7-2 and TRBJ2-7; maybe TRBD1 (7 bases). The germline CDR1 and CDR2 sequences are SGHTA and FQGNSA. This CDR3 spans 15 amino acids. V lost 5 bases, J lost 2 bases, and 16 bases lay in between. The CDR3 protein is CASSQGGLSAYEQYF. The sequenced part of the CDR3 DNA is TGTGCCAGCAGCCAGGGGGGACTTAGTGCCTACGAG.

Only a few counts were recorded for this clone. The read ends 3 residues before the CDR3 terminus; that terminus is restored from the germline J gene. The rearrangement links TRBV19 to TRBJ1-6; a possible D gene is TRBD1 (5 bases). Germline V lookup: CDR1 LNHDA, CDR2 SQIVND (reference sequence). CDR3 length: 13 amino acids. The part of the CDR3 DNA that was read is TGTGCCAGTAGTATCCAAACAGGCACCCCC. It yields the protein CASSIQTGTP. The CDR3 reads in full as CASSIQTGTPLHF. Together with reference TRBV19 and TRBJ1-6, the CDR3 gives the full variable domain: DGGITQSPKYLFRKEGQNVTLSCEQNLNHDAMYWYRQDPGQGLRLIYYSQIVNDFQKGDIAEGYSVSREKKESFPLTVTSAQKNPTAFYLCASSIQTGTPLHFGNGTRLTVT.

Note on this clone: The sequenced fragment ends 3 residues before the CDR3 boundary, so the rest is inferred from the germline J gene. The chain recombines TRBV6-1 with TRBJ1-2, with D unclear. There are 13 residues in the CDR3. CDR1 MNHNS and CDR2 SASEGT come from the germline V gene. The CDR3 bases that were read are TGTGCCAGCAGTGAATTGGGCGCGGGGGGC. Amino acid sequence: CASSELGAGG. The full-length CDR3 reads as CASSELGAGGYTF.

This chain's CDR3 is CASSPGQGISEAFF. The sequenced part of the CDR3 DNA is TGTGCCAGCAGTCCCGGACAGGGGATCTCTGAA. The J gene is TRBJ1-1, the V gene TRBV7-9, with 9 bases aligning to TRBD1. The read comes to an end 3 residues before the CDR3 does, leaving the germline J gene to fill in the end. Germline CDR1 and CDR2: SEHNR and FQNEAQ (reference sequence). CDR3 length equals 14 residues. The J segment lost 6 bases and the V segment lost 6 bases, leaving 8 bases of the junction unmatched.

This clone was picked up a small number of times. The CDR3 extends 3 residues past the end of the read, so its final part is completed from the germline J gene. The rearrangement joins TRBV20-1 to TRBJ2-1; 14 nucleotides align to TRBD2. Looked up from germline, CDR1 is DFQATT and CDR2 is SNEGSKA (reference sequence). The CDR3 sequence is 13 residues long. V dropped 8 bases and J dropped 7; count of bases not matched to a gene: 4. CDR3 protein: CSFGLAGGNEQFF. Partial CDR3 DNA: TGCAGTTTCGGACTAGCGGGAGGTAATGAG.

In regard to this clone: The CDR3 is cut off 3 residues early in the read; its end comes from the germline J gene. The chain joins TRBV7-6 to TRBJ2-1; TRBD2 agrees at 11 bases. The V and J ends lost 4 bases and 2 bases, in that order; junction bases with no gene match: 1. Germline loops: CDR1 SGHVS, CDR2 FNYEAQ. CDR3 length equals 15 residues. CDR3 sequence: CASSSGLAAYNEQFF. CDR3 DNA (partial): TGTGCCAGCAGCTCGGGACTAGCGGCCTACAATGAG.

Only a few counts were recorded for this clone. The CDR3 extends 3 residues past the end of the read, so its final part is completed from the germline J gene. The chain is built from TRBV7-2 and TRBJ2-7; tentative D call: TRBD1 (6 bases). V gave up 4 bases and J gave up 1 base, with 14 bases separating them. This CDR3 has 15 amino acids. CDR1 is SGHTA, CDR2 FQGNSA, per germline. CDR3 sequence: CASSSGTTYSYEQYF. The DNA read from the CDR3 is TGTGCCAGCAGCTCCGGGACAACGTATTCCTACGAG.

This clone was counted a few times. The read halts 3 residues ahead of the CDR3 end, with the missing end drawn from the germline J gene. The chain uses TRBV7-8 and TRBJ2-7; possible D gene TRBD2, 6 bases. Germline assignment: CDR1 SGHVS and CDR2 FQNEAQ. The CDR3 is made up of 15 amino acids. V was clipped by 0 bases and J by 0 bases, with 9 bases between them. The CDR3 region is CASSLAAGNSYEQYF. Incomplete CDR3 DNA: TGTGCCAGCAGCTTAGCCGCGGGAAACTCCTACGAG.

As to this clone: Read sequence stops 3 residues before the CDR3 end, and the germline J gene provides the missing end. The V gene is TRBV2, the J gene TRBJ2-7; possible D gene TRBD2, 5 bases. This CDR3 contains 12 residues. The ends were cut back, 8 bases at V and 6 bases at J, with 14 bases in the middle. The germline V gene has CDR1 SNHLY and CDR2 FYNNEI. The CDR3 spells CASSSPRLEQYF. Partial CDR3 DNA: TGTGCCAGCTCTAGCCCCCGACTCGAG.

This clone is medium-sized in the sample. The CDR3 end falls 3 residues outside the read, so it is completed with the germline J gene. V and J are TRBV20-1 and TRBJ2-1, with D perhaps matching TRBD1 or TRBD2 (6 bases each). V lost 3 bases and J lost 1, with 13 bases in between. This CDR3 comprises 15 residues. Germline CDR1 DFQATT, CDR2 SNEGSKA (reference sequence). The CDR3 region is CSASTGRSSYNEQFF. The CDR3 DNA, read in part, is TGCAGTGCTAGCACAGGGAGGTCATCCTACAATGAG.

This clone has a handful of counts. Sequencing ends 3 residues short of the CDR3 end; the germline J gene provides the rest. Within the sample, other DNA sequences also encode this same CDR3. The chain carries TRBV18 and TRBJ1-5, with D possibly being TRBD1 (6 bases). The V gene's germline CDR1 is KGHSH and CDR2 LQKENI. V lost 4 bases and J 7 bases, leaving 11 bases between the germline ends. This CDR3 comprises 13 residues. The CDR3 sequence is CASSQSGVQPQHF. The CDR3 DNA, read in part, is TGTGCCAGCTCACAGTCAGGGGTGCAGCCC.

This clone showed up just a few times. The read terminates 3 residues before the CDR3 end, so the remaining end is supplied by the germline J gene. This chain links TRBV7-6 with TRBJ1-1, with D possibly matching TRBD1 (6 bases). From germline, CDR1 is SGHVS and CDR2 FNYEAQ. CDR3 length: 15 residues. Deletions cut 1 base from V and 1 base from J, with 10 bases between. The CDR3 loop is CASSLGIGGNTEAFF. The DNA read from the CDR3 is TGTGCCAGCAGCTTAGGTATAGGGGGGAACACTGAA.

Points on this clone: The missing CDR3 end, 3 residues past where the read stops, is filled in from the germline J gene. This chain uses TRBV5-1 with TRBJ2-7, with 9 bases identical to TRBD1. CDR3 length: 15 amino acids. Germline values: CDR1 SGHRS, CDR2 YFSETQ. J lost 3 bases, V lost 4 bases, and 8 bases had no gene match. Incomplete CDR3 DNA: TGCGCCAGCAGCCCCCGTCCGGGACAGGGCTACGAG. It specifies CASSPRPGQGYE. The entire CDR3 sequence reads CASSPRPGQGYEQYF.

In the case of this clone: Coverage ceases 3 residues before the CDR3 finishes, and the germline J gene fills in the end. The chain is built from TRBV7-9 and TRBJ2-1, with TRBD1 matching over 8 bases. This CDR3 is 15 amino acids long. The J segment lost 1 base and the V segment lost 5 bases, leaving 4 bases of the junction unmatched. CDR1 is SEHNR, CDR2 FQNEAQ, per germline (reference sequence). Partial CDR3 DNA: TGTGCCAGCAGCCGCGGGACAGGTTCCTACAATGAG. Translation: CASSRGTGSYNE. The whole CDR3 protein is CASSRGTGSYNEQFF.

Worth noting for this clone: The read ends 3 residues shy of where the CDR3 ends; the end is completed using the germline J gene. V is TRBV6-1 and J is TRBJ1-3; no clear D. V lost 2 bases and J 2 bases, leaving 7 bases between the germline ends. Germline loops: CDR1 MNHNS, CDR2 SASEGT. The CDR3 has 14 amino acids. The CDR3 bases that were read are TGTGCCAGCAGTGAAAGGAGGGCTGGAAACACC. It encodes CASSERRAGNT. The full CDR3 sequence reads CASSERRAGNTIYF.

This clone rates as medium-sized (0.01 to 0.1%). Read sequence stops 3 residues before the CDR3 end, and the germline J gene provides the missing end. The V and J genes are TRBV29-1 and TRBJ1-2; D not resolved. Germline-derived CDR1 and CDR2 are SQVTM and ANQGSEA. The CDR3 is made up of 9 amino acids. CDR3 loop: CSVVPGYTF. CDR3 DNA (partial): TGCAGCGTTGTTCCGGGC.

Regarding this clone: The CDR3 end is not reached by the read, which stops 3 residues before it; the germline J gene fills it in. This chain connects TRBV7-6 to TRBJ2-5; 8 bases match TRBD2. With V trimmed by 1 base and J by 5 bases, 6 bases remained unmatched. The germline CDR1 and CDR2 sequences are SGHVS and FNYEAQ. The CDR3 totals 15 residues. CDR3 loop: CASSLDPAGVETQYF. CDR3 DNA (partial): TGTGCCAGCAGCTTAGATCCAGCGGGAGTTGAGACC.

In this sample, this clone turned up a few times. The junction and the germline gene differ at one end; a read error may be behind it. The read stops 3 residues short of the end of the CDR3; the missing end is completed from the germline J gene. V usage is TRBV7-8 and J usage is TRBJ2-7; D possibly matches TRBD1 or TRBD2 (5 bases each). Germline V CDR1 and CDR2: SGHVS, FQNEAQ. The CDR3 contains 13 residues. CDR3 region: CASSLAEGYEQYF. CDR3 DNA, as far as it was read: TGTGCCAGCAGCCTAGCCGAGGGGTACGAG.

The sequenced CDR3 bases are TGTGCCAGCAGCTTCGATAGCGCAGATACG. This gives the protein CASSFDSADT. The CDR3 as a whole reads CASSFDSADTQYF. The rearrangement links TRBV7-9 to TRBJ2-3; D might be TRBD2 (5 bases). The read ends 3 residues before the CDR3 terminus; that terminus is restored from the germline J gene. Looked up from germline, CDR1 is SEHNR and CDR2 is FQNEAQ (reference sequence). CDR3 length equals 13 residues. The V end lost 3 bases, the J end lost 4 bases, and 8 bases lay between the germline ends.

By its share, this clone is medium-sized (0.01 to 0.1%). The sequence runs out 3 residues before the end of the CDR3; the remainder is reconstructed from the germline J gene. This sequence joins TRBV20-1 and TRBJ1-2, with D uncertain. Germline loops: CDR1 DFQATT, CDR2 SNEGSKA (reference sequence). The CDR3 consists of 16 residues. V was cut by 0 bases and J by 5 bases, with 19 bases left in between. The CDR3 protein is CSARDLPQAHLYGYTF. CDR3 bases read: TGCAGTGCTAGAGATCTCCCGCAGGCCCACCTATATGGC.

As for this clone: Compared with germline, one end of the junction differs, possibly owing to a read error. The CDR3 is cut off 3 residues early in the read; its end comes from the germline J gene. The chain has TRBV7-7 and TRBJ2-2; weak D call: TRBD1 (5 bases). Per the germline V gene, CDR1 is SSHAT and CDR2 is FNYEAQ (reference sequence). CDR3 length: 17 amino acids. CDR3 loop: CASSLNPQGILLGELFF. The sequenced CDR3 bases are TGTGCTAGCAGCTTAAATCCCCAGGGAATACTTTTAGGGGAG.

This clone was found a few times. The CDR3 is cut off 3 residues early in the read; its end comes from the germline J gene. The chain links TRBV6-2 or TRBV6-3 to TRBJ2-1, with a weak D call TRBD2 (6 bases). V lost 11 bases to trimming and J lost 9 bases, with 20 bases between them. The CDR3 extends over 13 amino acids. CDR1 is MNHEY and CDR2 is SVGEGT in the germline V gene. CDR3: CAVHSGLISEQFF. CDR3 DNA, as far as it was read: TGTGCCGTTCATAGCGGACTCATCAGTGAG.

The table lists this clone with many counts. The read stops 3 residues short of the end of the CDR3; the missing end is completed from the germline J gene. The chain couples TRBV5-1 to TRBJ1-1, with 7 bases fitting TRBD1. Germline CDR1 reads SGHRS; CDR2 reads YFSETQ. J lost 4 bases, V lost 5 bases, and 11 bases had no gene match. The CDR3 consists of 15 residues. CDR3 sequence: CASSPGTAMITEAFF. CDR3 DNA, as far as it was read: TGCGCCAGCAGTCCCGGGACAGCTATGATCACTGAA.

This clone is categorized as medium-sized (0.01 to 0.1%). The CDR3 end is not reached by the read, which stops 3 residues before it; the germline J gene fills it in. V gene TRBV20-1 combines with J gene TRBJ1-2, with D maybe TRBD1 (5 bases). This CDR3 contains 13 residues. Between the trimmed V and J ends, which lost 3 bases and 5 bases, there was a span of 13 bases. CDR1 and CDR2 from the germline V gene are DFQATT and SNEGSKA (reference sequence). CDR3 DNA, as far as it was read: TGCAGTGCTAGCAGGGCCGGAGGGTATGGC. Protein product: CSASRAGGYG. The CDR3 as a whole reads CSASRAGGYGYTF.